The present T cell receptor (beta chain) was sequenced within a study of blood T cells in healthy people across ages. Study findings and constraints: There was a strong correlation between TCR beta diversity and naive T cell percentage.

Germline CDR1 reads MNHNY; CDR2 reads SVGAGI (reference sequence). CDR3 length: 15 amino acids. As concerns this clonotype: Its antigen remains unidentified.

For the second PCR, which ran for roughly 7 to 11 cycles, a sample-barcoded 5' primer and a J-beta primer mix were used. TCRdb ran MiXCR on the 5' RACE reads and lists one entry per CDR3 protein. The sample has 800,000 to 1,000,000 distinct CDR3 sequences; around 48% are singletons. This receptor was identified in a man in his thirties or forties in good health. The chain joins TRBV6-6 to TRBJ2-5; D is perhaps TRBD2 (5 bases). The assigned J gene may be wrong: the sequence end matches TRBJ2-7 better. Sequencing was carried out using blood. Here the CDR3 DNA reads TGTGCCAGCAGTTACTCATCGGACGGAGGCTACGAGCAGTACTTC. This sequence encodes CASSYSSDGGYEQYF.